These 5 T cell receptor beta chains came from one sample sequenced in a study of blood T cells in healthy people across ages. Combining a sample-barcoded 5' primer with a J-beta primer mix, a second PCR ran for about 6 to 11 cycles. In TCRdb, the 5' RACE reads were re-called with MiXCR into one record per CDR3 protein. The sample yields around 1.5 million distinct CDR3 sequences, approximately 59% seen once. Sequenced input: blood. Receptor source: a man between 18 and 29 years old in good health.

CDR3 bases: TGTGCCAGCATAAGCCAGTATAACTCCTACGAGCAGTACTTC. The encoded protein is CASISQYNSYEQYF. The gene calls are TRBV27 and TRBJ2-7, with no clear D. Per the germline V gene, CDR1 is MNHEY and CDR2 is SMNVEV (reference sequence). V was pared by 7 bases and J by 0 bases, with 13 bases between. The CDR3 spans 14 residues.

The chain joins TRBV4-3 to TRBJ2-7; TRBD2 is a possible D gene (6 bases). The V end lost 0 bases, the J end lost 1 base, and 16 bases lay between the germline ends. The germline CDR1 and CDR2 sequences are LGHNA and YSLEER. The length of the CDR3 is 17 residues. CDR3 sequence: CASSQDLGGDFSYEQYF. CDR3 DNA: TGCGCCAGCAGCCAAGACTTGGGGGGTGATTTTTCCTACGAGCAGTACTTC.

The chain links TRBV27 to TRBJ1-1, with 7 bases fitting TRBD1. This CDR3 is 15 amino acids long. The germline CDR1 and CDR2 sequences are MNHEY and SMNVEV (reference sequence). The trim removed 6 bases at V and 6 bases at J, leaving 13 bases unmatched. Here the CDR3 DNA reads TGTGCCAGCAGAAATACAGGGGAAGGGTACGCTGAAGCTTTCTTT. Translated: CASRNTGEGYAEAFF.

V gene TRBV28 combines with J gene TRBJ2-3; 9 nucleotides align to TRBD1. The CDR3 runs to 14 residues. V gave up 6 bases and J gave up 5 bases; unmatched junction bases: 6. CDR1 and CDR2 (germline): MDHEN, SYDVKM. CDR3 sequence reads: CASRIQGAKDTQYF. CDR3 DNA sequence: TGTGCCAGCAGGATACAGGGGGCAAAAGATACGCAGTATTTT.

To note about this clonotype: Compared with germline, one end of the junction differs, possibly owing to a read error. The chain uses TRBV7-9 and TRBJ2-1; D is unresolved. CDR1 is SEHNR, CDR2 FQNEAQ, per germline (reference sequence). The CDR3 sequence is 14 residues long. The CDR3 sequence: CASSLVAGGNEQFF. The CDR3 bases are TGTGCTAGCAGCTTAGTCGCAGGCGGCAATGAGCAGTTCTTC.